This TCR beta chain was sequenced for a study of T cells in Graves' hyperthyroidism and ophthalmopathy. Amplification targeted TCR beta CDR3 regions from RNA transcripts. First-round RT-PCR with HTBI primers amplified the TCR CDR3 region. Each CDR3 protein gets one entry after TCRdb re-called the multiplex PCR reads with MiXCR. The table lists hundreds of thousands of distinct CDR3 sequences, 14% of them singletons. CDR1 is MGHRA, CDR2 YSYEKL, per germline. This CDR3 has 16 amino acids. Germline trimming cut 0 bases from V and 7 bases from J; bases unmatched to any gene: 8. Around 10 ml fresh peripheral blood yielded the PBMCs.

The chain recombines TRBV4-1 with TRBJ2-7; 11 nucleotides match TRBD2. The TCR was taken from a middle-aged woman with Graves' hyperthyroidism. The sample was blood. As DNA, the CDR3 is TGCGCCAGCAGCCAAGATTCCCTAGCGGGAGGACGAGAGCAGTACTTC. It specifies CASSQDSLAGGREQYF.